These 28 T cell receptor beta chains were all obtained from the same sample, sequenced in a study of T cell responses to AZD1222 COVID-19 vaccine. Sequenced by immunoSEQ multiplex PCR; TCRdb stores in-frame clones only, minus some. The sample has about 110,000 clones, approximately 89% seen once. Sequences were derived from peripheral blood, sampled on day 0 of MenACWY control vaccination. The receptors were sampled from an adult in good health.

The genes are TRBV3-1 (or the pseudogene TRBV3-2) and TRBJ1-5; 12 nucleotides line up with TRBD1. Germline values: CDR1 LGHDT, CDR2 YNNKEL (reference sequence). The CDR3 length is 17 residues. J was trimmed by 3 bases and V by 0 bases; bases with no gene match: 3. The DNA of the CDR3 is TGTGCCAGCAGCCAAGACCCGGGACAGGGGGCCAATCAGCCCCAGCATTTT. It is translated as CASSQDPGQGANQPQHF.

This rearrangement joins TRBV13 to TRBJ2-1; the match to TRBD2 covers 8 bases. V gave up 4 bases and J gave up 4 bases; unmatched junction bases: 9. The CDR3 spans 16 residues. CDR1 and CDR2 from the germline V gene are PRHDT and FYEKMQ (reference sequence). The CDR3 loop is CASSSAGAGGYNEQFF. DNA for the CDR3: TGTGCCAGCAGCTCAGCAGGGGCGGGGGGTTACAATGAGCAGTTCTTC.

The chain has TRBV7-2 and TRBJ1-2; D is ambiguous. Germline V CDR1 and CDR2: SGHTA, FQGNSA. The length of the CDR3 is 12 residues. Trimming took off 1 base at V and 7 bases at J, with 7 bases between the two ends. CDR3 in amino acids: CASSLGGTGYTF. The CDR3 coding sequence is TGTGCCAGCAGCTTAGGGGGTACTGGCTACACCTTC.

This clone was detected only once. The CDR3 nucleotides read TGTGCCAGCAGCTTGGTCATAGGGCTGAACACTGAAGCTTTCTTT. Protein sequence: CASSLVIGLNTEAFF. This sequence joins TRBV5-5 and TRBJ1-1; D is undetermined. Between the trimmed V and J ends, which lost 0 bases and 0 bases, there was a span of 9 bases. Germline V lookup: CDR1 SGHKS, CDR2 YYEKEE (reference sequence). There are 15 residues in the CDR3.

The rearrangement joins TRBV7-9 to TRBJ1-2; 8 bases fit TRBD1. The V gene end was trimmed by 4 bases and the J gene end by 2 bases; junction bases not matched to a gene: 6. This CDR3 contains 15 residues. Germline V gene data show CDR1 as SEHNR and CDR2 as FQNEAQ (reference sequence). As DNA, the CDR3 is TGTGCCAGCAGCTACTCGGACAGGGAGAACTATGGCTACACCTTC. Translated: CASSYSDRENYGYTF.

The CDR3 bases are TGTGCCAGTAGGCTCGGGAGCTCCTATAATTCACCCCTCCACTTT. Translation gives CASRLGSSYNSPLHF. The chain joins TRBV19 to TRBJ1-6; D remains unclear. This CDR3 spans 15 amino acids. CDR1 and CDR2 (germline): LNHDA, SQIVND (reference sequence). V was cut by 6 bases and J by 0 bases, with 9 bases left in between. The full variable domain, completed using reference TRBV19 and TRBJ1-6, is DGGITQSPKYLFRKEGQNVTLSCEQNLNHDAMYWYRQDPGQGLRLIYYSQIVNDFQKGDIAEGYSVSREKKESFPLTVTSAQKNPTAFYLCASRLGSSYNSPLHFGNGTRLTVT.

The CDR3 DNA reads TGTGCCAGCAGCTTAGTCAGACACACTGAAGCTTTCTTT. Translated: CASSLVRHTEAFF. The V gene is TRBV13, the J gene TRBJ1-1, with D hard to call. Trimming took 1 base from V and 3 from J, leaving 6 bases between them. From germline, CDR1 is PRHDT and CDR2 FYEKMQ (reference sequence). The CDR3 is made up of 13 amino acids.

This clone was seen a single time. The J gene is TRBJ1-3, the V gene TRBV9; D remains unclear. The germline V and J ends were trimmed by 1 base and 2 bases, with 1 base remaining between them. The CDR3 consists of 12 residues. From germline, CDR1 is SGDLS and CDR2 YYNGEE. The CDR3 is CASSVTGNTIYF. In DNA form, the CDR3 reads TGTGCCAGCAGCGTAACTGGAAACACCATATATTTT.

The V and J genes are TRBV19 and TRBJ1-2; TRBD1 might be the D (6 bases). This CDR3 spans 13 amino acids. The ends were cut back, 6 bases at V and 6 bases at J, with 14 bases in the middle. Germline values: CDR1 LNHDA, CDR2 SQIVND (reference sequence). The DNA for the CDR3 is TGTGCCAGTAGACGACAGGACTTCCATGGCTACACCTTC. This encodes CASRRQDFHGYTF.

The chain joins TRBV4-2 to TRBJ1-2; 11 positions match TRBD1. CDR1 and CDR2 from the germline V gene are LGHNA and YNFKEQ. The CDR3 has 15 amino acids. The trim removed 4 bases at V and 8 bases at J, leaving 9 bases unmatched. CDR3 loop: CASSPWTGQGDGYTF. DNA for the CDR3: TGTGCCAGCAGCCCTTGGACGGGACAGGGGGACGGCTACACCTTC.

This clone was seen once. The chain carries TRBV2 and TRBJ1-5; perhaps TRBD1 as D (6 bases). Germline V lookup: CDR1 SNHLY, CDR2 FYNNEI. Trimming stripped 2 bases from V and 0 bases from J, with 14 bases between. CDR3 length: 17 residues. The CDR3 nucleotides are TGTGCCAGCAGTGAAAGGGGGGGCCCTTATAGCAATCAGCCCCAGCATTTT. The encoded protein is CASSERGGPYSNQPQHF. Based on the CDR3 plus reference TRBV2 and TRBJ1-5, the full variable domain is EPEVTQTPSHQVTQMGQEVILRCVPISNHLYFYWYRQILGQKVEFLVSFYNNEISEKSEIFDDQFSVERPDGSNFTLKIRSTKLEDSAMYFCASSERGGPYSNQPQHFGDGTRLSIL.

The J gene is TRBJ1-2, the V gene TRBV11-2; D gene unclear. Germline loops: CDR1 SGHAT, CDR2 FQNNGV. The V end lost 1 base, the J end lost 3 bases, and 12 bases lay between the germline ends. There are 15 residues in the CDR3. Here the CDR3 DNA reads TGTGCCAGCAGCTTAGTTCCGAGCCTCGACTATGGCTACACCTTC. As protein: CASSLVPSLDYGYTF.

The CDR3 sequence: CAIRTGEFYGYTF. As DNA, the CDR3 is TGTGCCATCAGGACAGGGGAATTCTATGGCTACACCTTC. The chain carries TRBV10-3 and TRBJ1-2; 8 bases agree with TRBD1. The CDR3 extends over 13 amino acids. Germline V gene lookup returns CDR1 ENHRY and CDR2 SYGVKD. V lost 6 bases to trimming and J lost 4 bases; unmatched junction nucleotides: 4.

CDR3 sequence reads: CASSPPPFGTQYF. CDR3 DNA: TGTGCCAGCAGCCCCCCGCCGTTTGGTACGCAGTATTTT. The gene calls are TRBV7-9 and TRBJ2-3; D call uncertain. CDR3 size: 13 residues. The V end lost 5 bases, the J end lost 8 bases, and 14 bases lay between the germline ends. The germline V gene has CDR1 SEHNR and CDR2 FQNEAQ (reference sequence).

The CDR3 bases are TGTGCCAGCAGCAAGGGGGTGTTCCACGAGCAGTACTTC. As protein: CASSKGVFHEQYF. The chain links TRBV21-1 to TRBJ2-7. TRBV21-1 counts as a pseudogene. The CDR3 is 13 amino acids.

This rearrangement joins TRBV6-5 to TRBJ1-3; D remains unclear. Per germline, CDR1 MNHEY and CDR2 SVGAGI. The CDR3 is 16 amino acids. Trimming cost V 3 bases and J 1 base, with 13 bases left between them. As DNA, the CDR3 is TGTGCCAGCAGTTATGATCCGGGGATTTCTGGAAACACCATATATTTT. Amino acid sequence: CASSYDPGISGNTIYF.

V gene TRBV10-3 combines with J gene TRBJ1-1; D gene unclear. The V gene's germline CDR1 is ENHRY and CDR2 SYGVKD. The CDR3 sequence is 12 residues long. Trimming took 11 bases from V and 0 from J, leaving 10 bases between them. The CDR3 is CASNSMNTEAFF. CDR3 bases: TGTGCCTCGAACAGTATGAACACTGAAGCTTTCTTT.

This sequence joins TRBV9 and TRBJ1-1, with D perhaps TRBD1 (5 bases). Germline V gene lookup returns CDR1 SGDLS and CDR2 YYNGEE. This CDR3 has 16 residues. V gave up 4 bases and J gave up 0 bases, with 16 bases separating them. CDR3 coding DNA: TGTGCCAGCAGCCCCCAGGGATCCGAGATGAACACTGAAGCTTTCTTT. Its translation is CASSPQGSEMNTEAFF.

This chain links TRBV12-5 with TRBJ2-1; D is unresolved. Trimming removed 0 bases at V and 5 bases at J, with 8 bases between. CDR3 length equals 14 residues. The germline V gene encodes CDR1 LGHNT and CDR2 FRNRAP. The CDR3 protein is CASGLVLVNNEQFF. For the CDR3, the DNA is TGTGCTAGTGGTTTGGTACTGGTCAACAATGAGCAGTTCTTC.

The chain recombines TRBV10-2 with TRBJ2-5, with TRBD1 matching over 10 bases. CDR1 is WSHSY and CDR2 is SAAADI in the germline V gene. CDR3 length: 14 amino acids. The trim removed 3 bases at V and 4 bases at J, leaving 2 bases unmatched. The CDR3 coding sequence is TGCGCCAGCAGTGAATGGACAGGGGGAGAGACCCAGTACTTC. Encoded protein: CASSEWTGGETQYF.

Here the CDR3 DNA reads TGTGCCAGCAGCCAAGAATATGTAGACACCCAACCCCTGAAGGAAAAACTGTTTTTT. Its protein is CASSQEYVDTQPLKEKLFF. The chain has TRBV4-2 and TRBJ1-4, with no clear D. CDR1 and CDR2 from the germline V gene are LGHNA and YNFKEQ. The CDR3 is 19 amino acids. Trimming took off 0 bases at V and 8 bases at J, with 25 bases between the two ends.

The V call is TRBV5-1, the J call TRBJ1-4; 7 positions agree with TRBD1. Germline assignment: CDR1 SGHRS and CDR2 YFSETQ. CDR3 length: 13 amino acids. The J segment lost 4 bases and the V segment lost 4 bases, leaving 1 base of the junction unmatched. In DNA, the CDR3 is TGCGCCAGCAGCCGGGACAGTAATGAAAAACTGTTTTTT. This gives the protein CASSRDSNEKLFF.

The chain joins TRBV4-1 to TRBJ1-5; D is undetermined. The CDR3 runs 16 residues. Per germline, CDR1 MGHRA and CDR2 YSYEKL. The V gene lost 0 bases and the J gene lost 2 bases, with 11 bases spanning the gap. The CDR3: CASSQDKAYGNQPQHF. CDR3 bases: TGCGCCAGCAGCCAAGATAAGGCATATGGCAATCAGCCCCAGCATTTT.

The genes are TRBV7-2 and TRBJ2-2; D not certain. Germline V gene sequence: CDR1 SGHTA, CDR2 FQGNSA. This CDR3 is built from 15 residues. Between the trimmed V and J ends, which lost 2 bases and 4 bases, there was a span of 11 bases. CDR3 nucleotides: TGTGCCAGCAGCTTATACCCAATCCCCACCGGGGAGCTGTTTTTT. It translates to CASSLYPIPTGELFF.

The chain carries TRBV5-1 and TRBJ1-1, with 7 bases lining up with TRBD1. V lost 4 bases and J lost 0; bases outside the gene matches: 6. Germline V gene sequence: CDR1 SGHRS, CDR2 YFSETQ. The length of the CDR3 is 15 residues. In DNA, the CDR3 is TGCGCCAGCAGCCCCTACAGGGGAATGAACACTGAAGCTTTCTTT. This gives the protein CASSPYRGMNTEAFF.

The V and J genes are TRBV4-1 and TRBJ2-7, with 7 nucleotides matching TRBD1. J lost 8 bases, V lost 5 bases, and 9 bases had no gene match. CDR3 length equals 13 residues. Germline CDR1 reads MGHRA; CDR2 reads YSYEKL. CDR3 amino acids: CASSSTTGVQQYF. The CDR3 DNA follows: TGCGCCAGCAGCTCAACTACAGGGGTGCAGCAGTACTTC.

The rearrangement links TRBV25-1 to TRBJ2-3; possibly TRBD1 or TRBD2 for D (5 bases each). Germline V CDR1 and CDR2: MGHDK, SYGVNS. Trimming left V 6 bases short and J 2 bases short, with 21 bases between. The CDR3 has 17 amino acids. CDR3 coding DNA: TGTGCCAGCAGCCCCTTCGACGGGCAGGGACCCACAGATACGCAGTATTTT. Translating gives CASSPFDGQGPTDTQYF.

This clone came up once. V usage is TRBV24-1 and J usage is TRBJ2-2; D possibly corresponds to TRBD2 (6 bases). This CDR3 contains 19 residues. The V end lost 5 bases, the J end lost 6 bases, and 27 bases lay between the germline ends. The germline V gene encodes CDR1 KGHDR and CDR2 SFDVKD. The CDR3: CATSGPVRLERGTAGELFF. Written as DNA, the CDR3 is TGTGCCACCAGTGGCCCCGTCAGACTAGAGAGAGGGACCGCCGGGGAGCTGTTTTTT.